The entry that follows covers one T cell receptor beta chain sequence. The source of the sample is a study of T cell responses to AZD1222 COVID-19 vaccine. Here immunoSEQ multiplex PCR was the method, and the copy in TCRdb shows in-frame clones only, minus some. The sample carries more than 110,000 clones, just under 95% recorded once. V lost 3 bases and J 7 bases, leaving 13 bases between the germline ends. Germline V gene data show CDR1 as MNHNS and CDR2 as SASEGT. The CDR3 is made up of 13 amino acids. Material: peripheral blood, obtained on day 0 of AZD1222 vaccination. The chain employs TRBV6-1 and TRBJ2-7, with D possibly being TRBD1 (5 bases). The clonotype comes from an adult in good health. The CDR3 DNA sequence: TGTGCCAGCAGTGATGCAGGGTCCGGGGAGCAGTACTTC. It yields the protein CASSDAGSGEQYF.